These 21 T cell receptor beta chains share one sample of origin, sequenced in a study of blood T cell repertoires in COVID-19. Assay: immunoSEQ multiplex PCR; the TCRdb copy retains only in-frame clones and omits some. The data show some 240,000 clones, 85% to 90% seen once. Sample: peripheral blood. Receptors were obtained from a woman aged 35 to 49 who had recovered from COVID-19.

The CDR3 DNA sequence: TGTGCCAGCAGCTCAACACCGAACACTGAAGCTTTCTTT. As protein: CASSSTPNTEAFF. The rearrangement uses TRBV13 and TRBJ1-1; D ambiguous. The CDR3 has 13 amino acids. Trimming cost V 4 bases and J 1 base, with 7 bases left between them. Germline assignment: CDR1 PRHDT and CDR2 FYEKMQ (reference sequence).

The gene calls are TRBV5-4 and TRBJ2-1, with a weak D call TRBD2 (7 bases). CDR3 length: 16 amino acids. Germline V gives CDR1 SGHNT, CDR2 YYREEE (reference sequence). V was pared by 4 bases and J by 5 bases, with 19 bases between. The CDR3 here is CASSGRGAGAHNEQFF. The CDR3 DNA reads TGTGCCAGCAGCGGTCGCGGGGCGGGGGCGCACAATGAGCAGTTCTTC.

The rearrangement uses TRBV6-5 and TRBJ1-5; 8 nucleotides line up with TRBD1. CDR3 length equals 15 residues. Germline CDR1 and CDR2: MNHEY and SVGAGI. J lost 1 base, V lost 6 bases, and 5 bases had no gene match. The CDR3 DNA reads as TGTGCCAGCAGCGAGGACAGGGAGAGCAATCAGCCCCAGCATTTT. This encodes CASSEDRESNQPQHF.

This sequence joins TRBV6-6 and TRBJ1-4, with 10 bases lining up with TRBD1. The CDR3 runs 16 residues. Germline lookup yields CDR1 MNHNY and CDR2 SVGAGI (reference sequence). V shed 6 bases and J 7 bases; nucleotides not matched to a gene: 11. CDR3 loop: CASRNRQGAFGEKLFF. CDR3 nucleotides: TGTGCCAGCAGAAATCGACAGGGGGCGTTTGGTGAAAAACTGTTTTTT.

The chain combines TRBV3-1 (or the pseudogene TRBV3-2) with TRBJ1-1; 7 bases line up with TRBD1. V gave up 4 bases and J gave up 1 base; unmatched junction bases: 9. Germline CDR1 is LGHDT and CDR2 is YNNKEL (reference sequence). The length of the CDR3 is 16 residues. The CDR3 sequence: CASSPRQGTRNTEAFF. The DNA for the CDR3 is TGTGCCAGCAGCCCCCGACAGGGAACGAGGAACACTGAAGCTTTCTTT.

The V gene is TRBV18, the J gene TRBJ2-7, with 10 bases identical to TRBD1. Trimming at V came to 3 bases and at J to 2 bases, leaving 7 bases not matched to a gene. The CDR3 is 16 amino acids. Germline-derived CDR1 and CDR2 are KGHSH and LQKENI. The DNA of the CDR3 is TGTGCCAGCTCACCGATCCGGGACAGGGGCCCCTACGAGCAGTACTTC. Protein sequence: CASSPIRDRGPYEQYF. The whole variable domain, filled in from reference TRBV18 and TRBJ2-7, reads NAGVMQNPRHLVRRRGQEARLRCSPMKGHSHVYWYRQLPEEGLKFMVYLQKENIIDESGMPKERFSAEFPKEGPSILRIQQVVRGDSAAYFCASSPIRDRGPYEQYFGPGTRLTVT.

CDR3 nucleotide sequence: TGTGCCACTGGACAGGGCTACGAGCAGTACTTC. Protein product: CATGQGYEQYF. The rearrangement uses TRBV2 and TRBJ2-7, with 8 nucleotides matching TRBD1. This CDR3 spans 11 amino acids. After removal of 10 bases from V and 3 bases from J, the junction contained 2 bases not matched to a gene. In germline, CDR1 is SNHLY, CDR2 FYNNEI.

V and J are TRBV28 and TRBJ1-4; TRBD1 agrees at 9 bases. CDR3 size: 15 residues. Germline CDR1 and CDR2: MDHEN and SYDVKM. The J segment lost 4 bases and the V segment lost 1 base, leaving 1 base of the junction unmatched. In DNA, the CDR3 is TGTGCCAGCAGTTTATCGGGACAGGGTAATGAAAAACTGTTTTTT. It yields the protein CASSLSGQGNEKLFF.

This chain joins TRBV2 and TRBJ2-3; TRBD2 is a possible D gene (6 bases). Trimming pared 7 bases from V and 0 bases from J, leaving 11 bases between. This CDR3 is 14 amino acids long. Per the germline V gene, CDR1 is SNHLY and CDR2 is FYNNEI. In DNA, the CDR3 is TGTGCCAGCACTAGCGAATATAGCACAGATACGCAGTATTTT. Its translation: CASTSEYSTDTQYF. Filled out from reference TRBV2 and TRBJ2-3, the complete variable domain reads EPEVTQTPSHQVTQMGQEVILRCVPISNHLYFYWYRQILGQKVEFLVSFYNNEISEKSEIFDDQFSVERPDGSNFTLKIRSTKLEDSAMYFCASTSEYSTDTQYFGPGTRLTVL.

The rearrangement links TRBV6-6 to TRBJ1-3; tentative D call: TRBD1 (6 bases). The CDR3 totals 17 residues. V was pared by 5 bases and J by 4 bases, with 21 bases between. Per germline, CDR1 MNHNY and CDR2 SVGAGI (reference sequence). CDR3 residues: CASSPITGGMGGNTIYF. The CDR3, as DNA: TGTGCCAGCAGTCCCATTACGGGGGGCATGGGAGGAAACACCATATATTTT.

The chain links TRBV28 to TRBJ2-3; D not certain. The CDR3 runs to 17 residues. Germline V lookup: CDR1 MDHEN, CDR2 SYDVKM. Trimming took 4 bases from V and 0 from J, leaving 17 bases between them. CDR3 loop: CASSSIGLGTSTDTQYF. CDR3 DNA: TGTGCCAGCAGTTCTATCGGGTTGGGTACGAGCACAGATACGCAGTATTTT.

The J gene is TRBJ2-7, the V gene TRBV11-1; no definite D call. The CDR3 is made up of 14 amino acids. The V gene lost 2 bases and the J gene lost 4 bases, with 12 bases spanning the gap. Per germline, CDR1 SGHAT and CDR2 FQDESV (reference sequence). The CDR3 nucleotides are TGTGCCAGCAGCTTACCCCGTTTTTTTTACGAGCAGTACGTC. This encodes CASSLPRFFYEQYV.

V and J are TRBV18 and TRBJ2-1; the match to TRBD2 covers 8 bases. The germline V gene has CDR1 KGHSH and CDR2 LQKENI. V trimming: 4 bases; J trimming: 9 bases; junction bases outside the gene matches: 2. The CDR3 is made up of 12 amino acids. CDR3 in amino acids: CASSLREGEQFF. In DNA, the CDR3 is TGTGCCAGCTCACTCCGGGAGGGTGAGCAGTTCTTC. Looking up the rest from reference TRBV18 and TRBJ2-1 gives the full variable domain: NAGVMQNPRHLVRRRGQEARLRCSPMKGHSHVYWYRQLPEEGLKFMVYLQKENIIDESGMPKERFSAEFPKEGPSILRIQQVVRGDSAAYFCASSLREGEQFFGPGTRLTVL.

V is TRBV6-5 and J is TRBJ2-1; 8 nucleotides agree with TRBD2. This CDR3 is 12 amino acids long. V dropped 8 bases and J dropped 4; count of bases not matched to a gene: 1. Germline loops: CDR1 MNHEY, CDR2 SVGAGI. The CDR3 sequence is CASSSGYNEQFF. DNA for the CDR3: TGTGCCAGCTCTAGCGGGTACAATGAGCAGTTCTTC.

In its sample, this clone was seen once. The V call is TRBV30, the J call TRBJ1-4; no reliable D call. The germline CDR1 and CDR2 sequences are GTSNPN and SVGIG (reference sequence). This CDR3 has 12 residues. V was trimmed by 2 bases and J by 4 bases, leaving 5 bases between them. Here the CDR3 reads CAWSSDNEKLFF. CDR3 bases: TGTGCCTGGAGTAGCGATAATGAAAAACTGTTTTTT.

V and J are TRBV9 and TRBJ2-5, with TRBD2 identical over 9 bases. Germline lookup yields CDR1 SGDLS and CDR2 YYNGEE. Trimming cost V 0 bases and J 5 bases; bases outside gene matches: 14. This CDR3 spans 18 amino acids. CDR3: CASSVDLAGGLLGETQYF. The CDR3 region has the DNA TGTGCCAGCAGCGTAGATTTGGCGGGAGGGCTCCTTGGGGAGACCCAGTACTTC.

The genes are TRBV9 and TRBJ2-1; D gene uncertain. Germline V lookup: CDR1 SGDLS, CDR2 YYNGEE. The CDR3 totals 11 residues. Trimming pared 4 bases from V and 7 bases from J, leaving 6 bases between. In DNA form, the CDR3 reads TGTGCCAGCAGCCCCGGGAATGAGCAGTTCTTC. Residues: CASSPGNEQFF.

The DNA of the CDR3 is TGCGCCAGCAGCCAAGATCCGGGAGGGCTCTACGAGCAGTACGTC. This codes for CASSQDPGGLYEQYV. The rearrangement links TRBV4-1 to TRBJ2-7; the match to TRBD2 covers 8 bases. CDR3 length equals 15 residues. The V segment lost 0 bases and the J segment 3 bases; nucleotides outside the gene matches: 4. Germline loops: CDR1 MGHRA, CDR2 YSYEKL.

The rearrangement uses TRBV19 and TRBJ1-1, with 7 bases lining up with TRBD1. After removal of 4 bases from V and 8 bases from J, the junction contained 4 bases not matched to a gene. The CDR3 is made up of 12 amino acids. Germline CDR1 and CDR2: LNHDA and SQIVND (reference sequence). CDR3 DNA: TGTGCCAGTAGTAGAAGACAGGGAGAAGCTTTCTTT. This gives the protein CASSRRQGEAFF.

The chain employs TRBV7-2 and TRBJ1-3, with D possibly TRBD1 on 5 matching bases. CDR1 is SGHTA, CDR2 FQGNSA, per germline. V was cut by 5 bases and J by 0 bases, with 11 bases left in between. CDR3 size: 15 residues. CDR3 sequence reads: CASSPDILSGNTIYF. In nucleotides, the CDR3 is TGTGCCAGCAGCCCGGACATACTCTCTGGAAACACCATATATTTT.

This chain connects TRBV30 to TRBJ2-7, with D possibly TRBD2 on 6 matching bases. Germline CDR1 GTSNPN, CDR2 SVGIG (reference sequence). The CDR3 runs 15 residues. Trimming removed 3 bases at V and 1 base at J, with 16 bases between. CDR3 coding DNA: TGTGCCTGGAGGGAGGGTTTAGGGCCATCCTACGAGCAGTACTTC. Translating gives CAWREGLGPSYEQYF.